One and the same sample provided the 30 T cell receptor beta chains below, sequenced in a study of T cells expressing NK-cell markers. Reprocessing the 5' RACE reads, TCRdb reports a single entry for every CDR3 protein and omits DNA. This table holds over 100,000 distinct CDR3 sequences. Material for sequencing was blood T cells: a sorted CD56 or NKG2C T cell subset, CD4+ or CD8+ T cells, or bulk PBMC T cells (not recorded which). The receptor set was obtained from a woman between 18 and 75 years old in good health.

The CDR3 protein is CASSPGTNGGELFF. This sequence joins TRBV12-3 or TRBV12-4 and TRBJ2-2; TCRdb's D call of TRBD1 is untestable without DNA. This CDR3 comprises 14 residues.

The chain has TRBV15 and TRBJ2-1. Germline CDR1 and CDR2: LNHNV and YYDKDF (reference sequence). The CDR3 has 16 amino acids. The CDR3 protein is CATSRDLASGDNEQFF.

The V gene is TRBV25-1, the J gene TRBJ1-1. In germline, CDR1 is MGHDK, CDR2 SYGVNS. The CDR3 has 12 amino acids. The CDR3 region is CASSSVNTEAFF.

This chain joins TRBV28 and TRBJ2-1; the D call from TCRdb, TRBD1, cannot be confirmed without DNA. Looked up from germline, CDR1 is MDHEN and CDR2 is SYDVKM. The CDR3 totals 15 residues. The CDR3 loop reads CASSRGTGVYNEQFF.

The chain has TRBV6-2 or TRBV6-3 and TRBJ2-1; the TCRdb call, TRBD2, lacks DNA for checking. Germline V gene lookup returns CDR1 MNHEY and CDR2 SVGEGT. This CDR3 contains 16 residues. CDR3 in amino acids: CASSLGREGRYNEQFF.

The V and J genes are TRBV20-1 and TRBJ1-2; the TCRdb call, TRBD1, lacks DNA for checking. From germline, CDR1 is DFQATT and CDR2 SNEGSKA (reference sequence). The CDR3 runs 14 residues. CDR3 loop: CSARGDRGDYGYTF.

This chain joins TRBV12-3 or TRBV12-4 and TRBJ1-2; TCRdb outputs TRBD1, but without DNA this stays unchecked. The CDR3 runs 13 residues. The CDR3 loop is CASSRGTNYGYTF.

The V call is TRBV15, the J call TRBJ1-1. The germline gives CDR1 LNHNV, CDR2 YYDKDF (reference sequence). This CDR3 region has 14 residues. The CDR3 region is CATSRGELNTEAFF.

This sequence joins TRBV4-2 and TRBJ2-1. Germline V lookup: CDR1 LGHNA, CDR2 YNFKEQ. The CDR3 loop spans 15 amino acids. CDR3 residues: CASSQGQLTHNEQFF.

This CDR3 is CSARPIPPSVTYLTYEQYF. The J gene is TRBJ2-7, the V gene TRBV20-1; as DNA is missing, the TRBD2 call by TCRdb cannot be tested. Per germline, CDR1 DFQATT and CDR2 SNEGSKA (reference sequence). This CDR3 is built from 19 residues.

The chain links TRBV10-3 to TRBJ2-5; lacking DNA, the TRBD2 call made by TCRdb goes unchecked. There are 17 residues in the CDR3. The germline gives CDR1 ENHRY, CDR2 SYGVKD. The CDR3 is CAISDRLEASGGETQYF.

The chain employs TRBV4-3 and TRBJ1-5. Per germline, CDR1 LGHNA and CDR2 YSLEER. This CDR3 contains 15 residues. CDR3 loop: CASSQGWGSNQPQHF.

This chain connects TRBV6-5 to TRBJ2-5; the D gene TCRdb calls, TRBD1, cannot be checked with no DNA. The CDR3 covers 12 residues. Germline CDR1 and CDR2: MNHEY and SVGAGI. CDR3 region: CASQTGKETQYF.

The rearrangement links TRBV18 to TRBJ1-2. CDR1 and CDR2 from the germline V gene are KGHSH and LQKENI. The CDR3 totals 13 residues. CDR3 protein: CASSPQDGYGYTF.

The V gene is TRBV7-9, the J gene TRBJ1-1; TCRdb reports TRBD1, a call that lacks DNA to check it against. The germline V gene encodes CDR1 SEHNR and CDR2 FQNEAQ (reference sequence). There are 14 residues in the CDR3. The CDR3 region is CASSPGTGWTEAFF.

This chain joins TRBV28 and TRBJ2-3; TCRdb names TRBD2, which stays unverified in the absence of DNA. The CDR3 is 17 residues long. Germline CDR1 and CDR2: MDHEN and SYDVKM. This CDR3 reads CASPPGTDRKVTDTQYF.

V and J are TRBV5-6 and TRBJ2-1; TCRdb selects TRBD2, and the lack of DNA leaves this call unchecked. This CDR3 is built from 15 residues. Germline V gene sequence: CDR1 SGHDT, CDR2 YYEEEE. The CDR3 is CASTPGLESPNEQFF.

The chain couples TRBV7-2 to TRBJ2-7; the TCRdb call, TRBD2, lacks DNA for checking. The CDR3 is 14 amino acids. Germline values: CDR1 SGHTA, CDR2 FQGNSA. This chain's CDR3 is CASSTRLAAYEQYF.

The chain employs TRBV7-2 and TRBJ2-1; TCRdb reports TRBD2, a call that lacks DNA to check it against. This CDR3 region has 17 residues. Germline V gene lookup returns CDR1 SGHTA and CDR2 FQGNSA. This CDR3 reads CASSLAWLGARDNEQFF.

The chain joins TRBV20-1 to TRBJ2-7; TCRdb picks TRBD2, but there is no DNA to check that call. The germline V gene has CDR1 DFQATT and CDR2 SNEGSKA (reference sequence). The CDR3 contains 16 residues. The CDR3 region is CSARDFLARSPHEQYF.

The chain uses TRBV29-1 and TRBJ2-1; the TCRdb call, TRBD1, lacks DNA for checking. The CDR3 is 13 residues long. CDR1 SQVTM and CDR2 ANQGSEA come from the germline V gene. The CDR3 loop reads CSVDLWTVNEQFF.

CDR3 protein: CASAYRVDTEAFF. J is TRBJ1-1 and V is TRBV5-1; TCRdb selects TRBD1, and the lack of DNA leaves this call unchecked. The CDR3 consists of 13 residues. Germline V CDR1 and CDR2: SGHRS, YFSETQ.

The chain employs TRBV20-1 and TRBJ1-3; the D call from TCRdb, TRBD1, cannot be confirmed without DNA. Germline V gene lookup returns CDR1 DFQATT and CDR2 SNEGSKA (reference sequence). There are 15 residues in the CDR3. The CDR3 sequence is CSARDPGARGNTIYF.

This chain joins TRBV29-1 and TRBJ1-1; the TRBD1 assignment by TCRdb is unverifiable without DNA. CDR1 SQVTM and CDR2 ANQGSEA come from the germline V gene. This CDR3 region has 13 residues. This CDR3 is CSVGTGQTTEAFF.

The chain recombines TRBV20-1 with TRBJ1-1; with no DNA, the TCRdb D assignment of TRBD1 cannot be verified. Germline V gene data show CDR1 as DFQATT and CDR2 as SNEGSKA (reference sequence). The CDR3 totals 13 residues. CDR3 in amino acids: CSARPRGNTEAFF.

The chain couples TRBV20-1 to TRBJ2-3; TCRdb returns TRBD1, unconfirmable since there is no DNA. The CDR3 is 15 amino acids. CDR1 and CDR2 from the germline V gene are DFQATT and SNEGSKA (reference sequence). This CDR3 reads CSARDRMGATDTQYF.

The chain employs TRBV6-5 and TRBJ2-3. Germline V gene data show CDR1 as MNHEY and CDR2 as SVGAGI. This CDR3 has 15 amino acids. The CDR3 region is CASSYSSPLADTQYF.

V is TRBV29-1 and J is TRBJ2-3. Per the germline V gene, CDR1 is SQVTM and CDR2 is ANQGSEA. This CDR3 region has 13 residues. CDR3 residues: CSVEDRLTDTQYF.

This sequence joins TRBV12-3 or TRBV12-4 and TRBJ2-5; without DNA, the TCRdb call of TRBD2 cannot be checked. CDR3 length: 16 residues. CDR3 sequence: CASSFASSGGQETQYF.

The genes are TRBV7-2 and TRBJ2-4. Germline V gene lookup returns CDR1 SGHTA and CDR2 FQGNSA. There are 15 residues in the CDR3. The CDR3 protein is CASSHSGTAKNIQYF.